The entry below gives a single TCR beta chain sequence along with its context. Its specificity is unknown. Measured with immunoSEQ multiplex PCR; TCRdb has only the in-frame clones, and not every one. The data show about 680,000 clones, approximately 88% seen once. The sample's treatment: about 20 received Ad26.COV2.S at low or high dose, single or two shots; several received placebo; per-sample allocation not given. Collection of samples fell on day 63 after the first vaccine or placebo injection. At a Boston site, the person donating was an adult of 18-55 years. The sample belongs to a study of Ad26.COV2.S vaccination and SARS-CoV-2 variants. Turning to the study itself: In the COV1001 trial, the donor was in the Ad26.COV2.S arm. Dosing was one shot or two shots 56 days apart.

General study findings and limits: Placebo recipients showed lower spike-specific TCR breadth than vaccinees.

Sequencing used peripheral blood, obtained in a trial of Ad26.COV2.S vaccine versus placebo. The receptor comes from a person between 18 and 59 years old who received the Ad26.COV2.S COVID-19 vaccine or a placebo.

The chain's CDR3 is CASSPPGQLWEQYF. The CDR3 DNA sequence: TGCGCCAGCAGCCCACCGGGACAGCTTTGGGAGCAGTACTTC. The V call is TRBV5-1, the J call TRBJ2-7, with 7 nucleotides matching TRBD1. Germline loops: CDR1 SGHRS, CDR2 YFSETQ. The CDR3 consists of 14 residues. V shed 4 bases and J 7 bases; nucleotides not matched to a gene: 11. Full variable domain (missing parts from reference TRBV5-1 and TRBJ2-7): KAGVTQTPRYLIKTRGQQVTLSCSPISGHRSVSWYQQTPGQGLQFLFEYFSETQRNKGNFPGRFSGRQFSNSRSEMNVSTLELGDSALYLCASSPPGQLWEQYFGPGTRLTVT.